This T cell receptor beta chain was profiled in a study of read filtering for tumor transcriptome and immune sequencing. The V gene's germline CDR1 is LGHNT and CDR2 FRNRAP. The CDR3 sequence is 17 residues long. Between the trimmed V and J ends, which lost 4 bases and 0 bases, there was a span of 19 bases. Molecular barcoded adaptors covering alpha/delta and beta/gamma chains were used on approximately 440 ng RNA. TCRdb redid the calling of the reads with MiXCR, one entry per CDR3 protein. The repertoire holds 75,000 to 95,000 distinct CDR3 sequences, with 20% to 25% as singletons. This clonotype was seen more than once but under ten times.

This clonotype originated in a donor aged 40 or over with multiple myeloma. The sample was a population of CD138-negative cells sorted from bone marrow. The rearrangement joins TRBV12-5 to TRBJ2-7; perhaps TRBD1 as D (6 bases). This chain's CDR3 is CASGSAGPWTDSYEQYF. Here the CDR3 DNA reads TGTGCTAGTGGTTCCGCAGGCCCTTGGACAGACTCCTACGAGCAGTACTTC.